Listed below are T cell receptor beta chains from one sample, sequenced in a study of T cell changes during pregnancy in multiple sclerosis. Libraries were prepared by immunoSEQ multiplex PCR; TCRdb keeps only in-frame clonotypes and omits some of them. The sample yields around 130,000 clones, approximately 93% seen once. The material sequenced was peripheral blood, taken before pregnancy. The source is a female donor with multiple sclerosis, enrolled in a pregnancy study. Each CDR3 is given with its conserved first and last residue. A D gene is named only where the DNA matches it firmly. Clone sizes are given selectively: once, few, many, or a class where the clone is expanded.

j_gene,v_gene,abundance,d_gene,CDR3nt,CDR3aa
TRBJ1-1,TRBV6-1,NA,NA,TGTGCCAGCAGTGAACGTTACACTGAAGCTTTCTTT,CASSERYTEAFF
TRBJ2-3,TRBV5-8,NA,NA,TGTGCCAGCAGCTTCTCAGGGGTAATGCAGTATTTT,CASSFSGVMQYF
TRBJ2-1,TRBV7-3,NA,NA,TGTGCCAGCAGCCGCGCGGGGAATGAGCAGTTCTTC,CASSRAGNEQFF
TRBJ2-7,TRBV27,NA,NA,TGTGCCAGCCTTCACCCCGGTTGTGTGTACGAGCAGTACTTC,CASLHPGCVYEQYF
TRBJ2-7,TRBV7-2,once,TRBD1,TGTGCCAGCAGCATCCCGGGACAGGCCATCTACGAGCAGTACTTC,CASSIPGQAIYEQYF
TRBJ2-3,TRBV27,NA,NA,TGTGCCAGCAGTTCTCGGGGGAGACCAGATACGCAGTATTTT,CASSSRGRPDTQYF
TRBJ2-3,TRBV29-1,NA,TRBD2,TGCAGCGTTGATTTAGCGGGAGGCCCAGATACGCAGTATTTT,CSVDLAGGPDTQYF
TRBJ2-6,TRBV29-1,NA,NA,TGCAGCGTATCTTGGAGTGGGGCCAACGTCCTGACTTTC,CSVSWSGANVLTF
TRBJ1-1,TRBV30,NA,TRBD1,TGTGCCTGGAGCCGGGACAGCCTCACTGAAGCTTTCTTT,CAWSRDSLTEAFF
TRBJ2-5,TRBV19,NA,NA,TGTGCCAGTAGTCGCAGGGGGGCCGAGACCCAGTACTTC,CASSRRGAETQYF
TRBJ2-1,TRBV5-1,NA,TRBD2,TGCGCCAGCAGCGGAGGACTAGCGGGGGGGCTCTACAATGAGCAGTTCTTC,CASSGGLAGGLYNEQFF
TRBJ2-5,TRBV6-5,NA,TRBD1,TGTGCCAGCAGCAACAGGGGGCGCTTTGAGACCCAGTACTTC,CASSNRGRFETQYF
TRBJ2-3,TRBV2,NA,NA,TGTGCCAGCAAGCAGCGCGGCACAGATACGCAGTATTTT,CASKQRGTDTQYF
TRBJ1-2,TRBV28,NA,TRBD1,TGTGCCAGCAGGGGGACAGTTACTAACTATGGCTACACCTTC,CASRGTVTNYGYTF
TRBJ2-1,TRBV6-4,NA,TRBD2,TGTGCCAGCAGAGCCCCTAGCGGGAGAGGAAATGAGCAGTTCTTC,CASRAPSGRGNEQFF
TRBJ1-2,TRBV6-5,NA,NA,TGTGCCAGCAGTTCCCCGGGGGGCAGGGGCTACACCTTC,CASSSPGGRGYTF
TRBJ1-5,TRBV19,NA,TRBD1,TGTGCCAGTAGTACCGGACAGGGGATACAGCCCCAGCATTTT,CASSTGQGIQPQHF
TRBJ1-5,TRBV19,NA,TRBD1,TGTGCCAGTTCCGGGACAGCTAATCAGCCCCAGCATTTT,CASSGTANQPQHF
TRBJ1-2,TRBV19,NA,NA,TGTGCCACTACGATCAGGGGCAACTATGGCTACACCTTC,CATTIRGNYGYTF
TRBJ1-3,TRBV6-1,once,NA,TGTGCCAGCAGTGAAAAGCGGTCTGGAAACACCATATATTTT,CASSEKRSGNTIYF
TRBJ1-3,TRBV19,NA,TRBD1,TGTGCCACCACGGAGGGACAGCTTGGAAACACCATATATTTT,CATTEGQLGNTIYF
TRBJ2-7,TRBV28,NA,TRBD2,TGTGCCAGCACCTCGGGCGGGAGGGCCCACGAGCAGTACTTC,CASTSGGRAHEQYF
TRBJ1-4,TRBV9,NA,TRBD1,TGTGCCAGCAGCGTAGCAGGGGGCGGGAATGAAAAACTGTTTTTT,CASSVAGGGNEKLFF
TRBJ1-1,TRBV27,NA,NA,TGTGCCAGCAATACCCGGGACTCTAACACTGAAGCTTTCTTT,CASNTRDSNTEAFF
TRBJ1-1,TRBV9,NA,NA,TGTGCCAGCAGCGTAGGGCCTAACACTGAAGCTTTCTTT,CASSVGPNTEAFF
TRBJ2-5,TRBV5-1,NA,NA,TGCGCCAGCAGCCCGGAGTGGGAGATGAGAGAGACCCAGTACTTC,CASSPEWEMRETQYF
TRBJ2-5,TRBV5-4,NA,NA,TGTGCCAGCAGCTCGGGACCCTTAAATCAGGGGAAAGAGACCCAGTACTTC,CASSSGPLNQGKETQYF
TRBJ2-5,TRBV7-9,NA,TRBD1,TGTGCCAGCAGTTCGGGGACAGGGGCCGCCGAAGAGACCCAGTACTTC,CASSSGTGAAEETQYF
TRBJ1-4,TRBV7-8,NA,NA,TGTGCCAGTCAGGGTCTCCCTAATGAAAAACTGTTTTTT,CASQGLPNEKLFF
TRBJ2-5,TRBV30,once,NA,TGTGCCTGGAGACCGGCGGGTCCAGAGACCCAGTACTTC,CAWRPAGPETQYF
TRBJ1-5,TRBV2,NA,NA,TGTGCCAGCAGTGAGTGGACAGCCGTTAGTCAGCCCCAGCATTTT,CASSEWTAVSQPQHF
TRBJ1-1,TRBV6-5,NA,NA,TGTGCCAGCAGAGCCCGACAGTACACCGGTGAAGCTTTCTTT,CASRARQYTGEAFF
TRBJ1-3,TRBV5-4,NA,TRBD1,TGTGCCAGCAGCTTGGCAGGGGGTCCCGGAAACACCATATATTTT,CASSLAGGPGNTIYF
TRBJ1-1,TRBV7-2,NA,NA,TGTGCCAGCAGCTTTATCGGCACTGAAGCTTTCTTT,CASSFIGTEAFF
TRBJ1-3,TRBV5-5,NA,TRBD1,TGTGCCAGCAGCTTGAATCAGGGGGCGGGAAACACCATATATTTT,CASSLNQGAGNTIYF
TRBJ1-2,TRBV6-5,NA,NA,TGTGCCAGCAGTAAACCAGGGGTCTATGGCTACACCTTC,CASSKPGVYGYTF
TRBJ1-1,TRBV2,NA,NA,TGTGCCAGCAGTGAAGAGGGGGGGTACACTGAAGCTTTCTTT,CASSEEGGYTEAFF
TRBJ1-1,TRBV19,NA,NA,TGTGCCAGTAAATTTGGGCCGAACACTGAAGCTTTCTTT,CASKFGPNTEAFF
TRBJ2-4,TRBV5-1,NA,NA,TGCGCCAGCAGCTTGCAGGGAGGCAAAAACATTCAGTACTTC,CASSLQGGKNIQYF
TRBJ1-5,TRBV27,NA,NA,TGTGCCAGCAGTTTAGTCAGGGGAGTTCAGCCCCAGCATTTT,CASSLVRGVQPQHF
TRBJ1-1,TRBV7-9,NA,NA,TGTGCCAGCAGCTTTGGGCAGCCCAACACTGAAGCTTTCTTT,CASSFGQPNTEAFF
TRBJ1-1,TRBV11-3,NA,NA,TGTGCCAGCAGCTTAGGAGCGGAAATGAACACTGAAGCTTTCTTT,CASSLGAEMNTEAFF
TRBJ1-2,TRBV5-1,NA,NA,TGCGCCAGCAGCTTGGACAGGGATGGCTACACCTTC,CASSLDRDGYTF
TRBJ2-7,TRBV9,NA,NA,TGTGCCAGCAGCGGGCACAGCCGTTCCTACGAGCAGTACTTC,CASSGHSRSYEQYF
TRBJ1-5,TRBV6-1,NA,TRBD1,TGTGCCAGCACCTTCGACAGGGCGGGCAATCAGCCCCAGCATTTT,CASTFDRAGNQPQHF
TRBJ2-2,TRBV14,NA,NA,TGTGCCAGCAGCTTTTCCGCCGGGGCCGGGGAGCTGTTTTTT,CASSFSAGAGELFF
TRBJ2-1,TRBV5-1,once,TRBD2,TGCGCCAGCAGCTTGGGGACTAGGTCCTACAATGAGCAGTTCTTC,CASSLGTRSYNEQFF
TRBJ1-3,TRBV4-2,NA,NA,TGTGCCAGCAGCCAAGATGGGACACCTTTCTCTGGAAACACCATATATTTT,CASSQDGTPFSGNTIYF
TRBJ2-1,TRBV5-4,NA,NA,TGTGCCAGCAGCCGCGGGACGGAAGGCTCCTACAATGAGCAGTTCTTC,CASSRGTEGSYNEQFF
TRBJ1-1,TRBV18,NA,NA,TGTGCCAGCTCTCGCCCCGGGGGTAACACTGAAGCTTTCTTT,CASSRPGGNTEAFF
TRBJ2-3,TRBV2,NA,NA,TGTGCCAGCAGGGACTACCCCTCCAGCACAGATACGCAGTATTTT,CASRDYPSSTDTQYF
TRBJ2-1,TRBV6-4,NA,NA,TGTGCCAGCAGTGTTGTACGGGGGGCTTCCTACAATGAGCAGTTCTTC,CASSVVRGASYNEQFF